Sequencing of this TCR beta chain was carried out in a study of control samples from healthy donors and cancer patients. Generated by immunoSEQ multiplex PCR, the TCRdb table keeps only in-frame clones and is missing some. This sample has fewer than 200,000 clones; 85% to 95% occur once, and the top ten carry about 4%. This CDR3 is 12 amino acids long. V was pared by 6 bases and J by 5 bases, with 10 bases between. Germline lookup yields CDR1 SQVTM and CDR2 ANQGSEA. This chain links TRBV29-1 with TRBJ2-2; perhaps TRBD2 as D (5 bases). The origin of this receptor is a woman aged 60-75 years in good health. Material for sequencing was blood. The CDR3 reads CSVLRGTGELFF. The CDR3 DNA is TGCAGCGTCTTACGGGGAACCGGGGAGCTGTTTTTT.